This is a list of T cell receptor beta chains from one sample in a study of blood T cell repertoires in COVID-19. Repertoires were generated with immunoSEQ multiplex PCR, while TCRdb's copy carries only in-frame clones and drops some. Among tens of thousands of clones listed, 82% were seen once. The sequenced sample consisted of peripheral blood. The origin of the receptors is a woman aged 55-69 years with acute or convalescent COVID-19. Each CDR3 is given with its conserved first and last residue. The D gene is left open where the match is weak. The listing skips clone size in some rows; elsewhere it reads once, few, many or a size class.

cdr3_nt	cdr3_aa	cdr3_length	clone_size	d_call	v_call	j_call
TGCGCCAGCAGCTTGGACGGGGCCGGGGGGGAGCAGTACTTC	CASSLDGAGGEQYF	14	.	TRBD2	TRBV5-1	TRBJ2-7
TGTGCCAGCAGCTCCGGGACACACTACAATGAGCAGTTCTTC	CASSSGTHYNEQFF	14	.	.	TRBV27	TRBJ2-1
TGTGCCAGCAGCTTAACGCCGGGGAGGACTGGGGCCAACGTCCTGACTTTC	CASSLTPGRTGANVLTF	17	.	.	TRBV7-3	TRBJ2-6
TGTGCCAGTAGTAAGACCTGGGGGGATGGAACTGAAGCTTTCTTT	CASSKTWGDGTEAFF	15	once	.	TRBV19	TRBJ1-1
TGTGCCAGCAAAGTAGGGGGCACAGATACGCAGTATTTT	CASKVGGTDTQYF	13	.	.	TRBV6-5	TRBJ2-3
TGTGCCAGCCGCGGGAACACTGAAGCTTTCTTT	CASRGNTEAFF	11	once	.	TRBV28	TRBJ1-1
TGTGCCTGGACCCCCCCTAAAGTAGCGGGGGGGAGGGAGACCCAGTACTTC	CAWTPPKVAGGRETQYF	17	.	TRBD2	TRBV30	TRBJ2-5
TGCAGCGTAGCGGGACACGAGGGAACTGAAGCTTTCTTT	CSVAGHEGTEAFF	13	.	.	TRBV29-1	TRBJ1-1
TGTGCCTGGGACAGGGACCAGGTGGAGGGCTACACCTTC	CAWDRDQVEGYTF	13	.	TRBD1	TRBV30	TRBJ1-2
TGTGCCAGCAAGAGGGGCGGCGGGGCCTACGAGCAGTACTTC	CASKRGGGAYEQYF	14	.	.	TRBV6-5	TRBJ2-7
TGTGCCAGCAGTTCCAACCCAAGGTCCAGGGCCCTGGGCTACACCTTC	CASSSNPRSRALGYTF	16	.	.	TRBV27	TRBJ1-2
TGTGCCAGCAGTTTGCGGAGATTCGCTGAAGCTTTCTTT	CASSLRRFAEAFF	13	once	.	TRBV12-3/TRBV12-4	TRBJ1-1
TGTGCCAGCAGTTTTGACAGGACTCGCACAGATACGCAGTATTTT	CASSFDRTRTDTQYF	15	.	.	TRBV27	TRBJ2-3
TGCGCCAGCAATCCTAGCGGGGGAGTCGGCACCGGGGAGCTGTTTTTT	CASNPSGGVGTGELFF	16	.	TRBD2	TRBV4-1	TRBJ2-2
TGCGCCAGCAGCTCCCTCGGACAGGGTGAGGAAGCTTTCTTT	CASSSLGQGEEAFF	14	.	TRBD1	TRBV5-1	TRBJ1-1
TGTGCCAGCAGCTCGGGGGGGCACTTATCCTACGAGCAGTACTTC	CASSSGGHLSYEQYF	15	.	TRBD2	TRBV11-2	TRBJ2-7
TGTGCCACCAGCAGACCCCGGGGAACGCAGTATTTT	CATSRPRGTQYF	12	.	.	TRBV15	TRBJ2-3
TGTGCCAGCAGCTCCGGGACAGGGGCCTACGAGCAGTACTTC	CASSSGTGAYEQYF	14	.	TRBD1	TRBV11-3	TRBJ2-7
TGTGCCAGTAGTATAGATCGGACAGGTAATCAGCCCCAGCATTTT	CASSIDRTGNQPQHF	15	.	TRBD1	TRBV19	TRBJ1-5
TGTGCCAGCAGCTTGGGACAGGGGAATAATGGCTACACCTTC	CASSLGQGNNGYTF	14	.	TRBD1	TRBV7-2	TRBJ1-2